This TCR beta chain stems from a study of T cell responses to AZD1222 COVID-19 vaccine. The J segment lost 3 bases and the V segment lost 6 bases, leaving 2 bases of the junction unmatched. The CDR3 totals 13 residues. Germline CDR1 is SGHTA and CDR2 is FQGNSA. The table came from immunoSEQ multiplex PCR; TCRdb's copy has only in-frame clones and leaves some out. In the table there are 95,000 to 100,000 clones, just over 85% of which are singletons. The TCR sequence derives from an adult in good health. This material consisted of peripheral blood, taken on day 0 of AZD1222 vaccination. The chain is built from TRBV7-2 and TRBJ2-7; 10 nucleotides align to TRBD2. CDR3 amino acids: CASRLAGVYEQYF. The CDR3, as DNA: TGTGCCAGCAGGCTAGCGGGAGTCTACGAGCAGTACTTC.